The 14 T cell receptor beta chains below come from one sample, sequenced in a study of blood T cell repertoires in COVID-19. TCRdb's table, derived via immunoSEQ multiplex PCR, lists solely in-frame clones and lacks some. The sample yields 40,000 to 45,000 clones, approximately 92% seen once. Sequencing used peripheral blood. These receptors were taken from a human donor in a cohort sampled during active COVID-19.

The J gene is TRBJ1-2, the V gene TRBV18; 7 positions agree with TRBD1. Germline trimming cut 5 bases from V and 7 bases from J; bases unmatched to any gene: 13. The germline CDR1 and CDR2 sequences are KGHSH and LQKENI. This CDR3 is built from 15 residues. This CDR3 is CASSGTQGEVRGYTF. The CDR3 DNA follows: TGTGCCAGCTCAGGGACCCAGGGGGAGGTTCGTGGCTACACCTTC.

This sequence joins TRBV6-2 or TRBV6-3 and TRBJ2-7; 9 positions match TRBD1. The CDR3 totals 15 residues. Germline loops: CDR1 MNHEY, CDR2 SVGEGT. The V segment lost 6 bases and the J segment 11 bases; nucleotides outside the gene matches: 17. The CDR3 reads CASRPTGQGHKKEYF. The DNA of the CDR3 is TGTGCCAGCAGGCCTACGGGACAGGGTCATAAGAAGGAGTACTTC.

The chain carries TRBV7-9 and TRBJ2-2; a weak D match, TRBD1 (6 bases). The CDR3 is 16 amino acids. With 10 bases removed from V and 7 bases from J, the gap between germline ends came to 25 bases. Germline V lookup: CDR1 SEHNR, CDR2 FQNEAQ (reference sequence). The CDR3 nucleotides read TGTGCCACCACAACACTTCCTCAGGGGCTTTTCGGGGAGCTGTTTTTT. Translating gives CATTTLPQGLFGELFF.

The V gene is TRBV4-2, the J gene TRBJ2-1; D uncertain. Looked up from germline, CDR1 is LGHNA and CDR2 is YNFKEQ. Trimming took off 1 base at V and 6 bases at J, with 10 bases between the two ends. The CDR3 length is 14 residues. The CDR3 DNA follows: TGTGCCAGCAGCCAAGTGGGCGCCCCCAATGAGCAGTTCTTC. Its translation: CASSQVGAPNEQFF.

J is TRBJ2-3 and V is TRBV4-3; 8 positions agree with TRBD2. CDR1 is LGHNA, CDR2 YSLEER, per germline. The V and J ends lost 1 base and 5 bases, in that order; junction bases with no gene match: 8. The CDR3 loop spans 16 amino acids. CDR3 protein: CASSQVWRGVLDTQYF. CDR3 DNA: TGCGCCAGCAGCCAAGTGTGGCGGGGGGTTTTAGATACGCAGTATTTT.

The J gene is TRBJ1-5, the V gene TRBV4-2; no clear D gene. The germline CDR1 and CDR2 sequences are LGHNA and YNFKEQ. This CDR3 is built from 13 residues. The V and J ends lost 1 base and 9 bases respectively, with 10 bases between them. The CDR3 loop is CASSQGQLVPQHF. CDR3 bases: TGTGCCAGCAGCCAAGGCCAACTCGTGCCCCAGCATTTT.

A single count supports this clone. The chain employs TRBV7-9 and TRBJ2-7; 14 bases fit TRBD2. The CDR3 totals 14 residues. Germline V lookup: CDR1 SEHNR, CDR2 FQNEAQ (reference sequence). V shed 6 bases and J 6 bases; nucleotides not matched to a gene: 4. The chain's CDR3 is CASRTSGRAGEQYF. Here the CDR3 DNA reads TGTGCCAGCAGGACTAGCGGGAGGGCCGGCGAGCAGTACTTC. Full variable domain (missing parts from reference TRBV7-9 and TRBJ2-7): DTGVSQNPRHKITKRGQNVTFRCDPISEHNRLYWYRQTLGQGPEFLTYFQNEAQLEKSRLLSDRFSAERPKGSFSTLEIQRTEQGDSAMYLCASRTSGRAGEQYFGPGTRLTVT.

The V and J genes are TRBV19 and TRBJ1-3; D remains unclear. V lost 1 base, J lost 1 base, and 5 bases lay in between. CDR1 and CDR2 from the germline V gene are LNHDA and SQIVND (reference sequence). The CDR3 runs to 14 residues. Here the CDR3 DNA reads TGTGCCAGTAGTATAGTTAGTTCTGGAAACACCATATATTTT. The encoded protein is CASSIVSSGNTIYF.

V and J are TRBV10-1 and TRBJ2-5; 14 positions agree with TRBD2. The CDR3 has 16 residues. Germline V gene data show CDR1 as WNHNN and CDR2 as SYGVQD (reference sequence). The junction had 8 bases not matched to a gene; V was cut back by 6 bases and J by 5 bases. The DNA of the CDR3 is TGCGCCAGCAGCCGCGGGACTAGCGGGGGAGGGGAGACCCAGTACTTC. Its protein is CASSRGTSGGGETQYF.

This rearrangement joins TRBV5-4 to TRBJ2-1, with 8 bases aligning to TRBD1. Germline CDR1 SGHNT, CDR2 YYREEE (reference sequence). V was clipped by 1 base and J by 7 bases; unmatched bases: 4. The CDR3 loop spans 14 amino acids. The CDR3 protein is CASSLTGGRNEQFF. The CDR3 DNA is TGTGCCAGCAGCTTGACAGGGGGGAGGAATGAGCAGTTCTTC. Drawing the rest from reference TRBV5-4 and TRBJ2-1, the complete variable domain is ETGVTQSPTHLIKTRGQQVTLRCSSQSGHNTVSWYQQALGQGPQFIFQYYREEENGRGNFPPRFSGLQFPNYSSELNVNALELDDSALYLCASSLTGGRNEQFFGPGTRLTVL.

The chain recombines TRBV5-5 with TRBJ2-5; the D gene is possibly TRBD2 (6 bases). This CDR3 is 14 amino acids long. The V and J ends lost 0 bases and 4 bases respectively, with 10 bases between them. Germline-derived CDR1 and CDR2 are SGHKS and YYEKEE (reference sequence). Written as DNA, the CDR3 is TGTGCCAGCAGCTTGGAGGAGGGACTAGAGACCCAGTACTTC. It codes for CASSLEEGLETQYF.

The chain links TRBV3-1 (or the pseudogene TRBV3-2) to TRBJ1-4, with 7 bases identical to TRBD1. The germline gives CDR1 LGHDT, CDR2 YNNKEL (reference sequence). This CDR3 is 14 amino acids long. V lost 4 bases to trimming and J lost 7 bases; unmatched junction nucleotides: 6. The CDR3: CASSLKGASEKLFF. The CDR3 DNA follows: TGTGCCAGCAGCCTTAAGGGGGCAAGTGAAAAACTGTTTTTT.

V usage is TRBV7-2 and J usage is TRBJ1-6, with a weak D call TRBD1 (5 bases). Germline V gives CDR1 SGHTA, CDR2 FQGNSA. The CDR3 runs to 15 residues. Deletions cut 1 base from V and 7 bases from J, with 11 bases between. Written as DNA, the CDR3 is TGTGCCAGCAGCTTAGTGAGGACACCCAATTCACCCCTCCACTTT. Translated, it gives CASSLVRTPNSPLHF.

This clone was recorded a few times. The rearrangement links TRBV12-5 to TRBJ1-6, with 8 positions matching TRBD1. The germline CDR1 and CDR2 sequences are LGHNT and FRNRAP. The CDR3 is 14 amino acids. The V gene end was trimmed by 3 bases and the J gene end by 10 bases; junction bases not matched to a gene: 5. CDR3 protein: CASGFRGPDSPLHF. The CDR3 nucleotides are TGTGCTAGTGGTTTCAGGGGGCCTGACTCACCCCTCCACTTT. Looking up the rest from reference TRBV12-5 and TRBJ1-6 gives the full variable domain: DARVTQTPRHKVTEMGQEVTMRCQPILGHNTVFWYRQTMMQGLELLAYFRNRAPLDDSGMPKDRFSAEMPDATLATLKIQPSEPRDSAVYFCASGFRGPDSPLHFGNGTRLTVT.